This TCR beta chain was sequenced during a study of T-cell reconstitution after alpha-beta-depleted transplantation in children. Unique molecular identifiers were incorporated into the prepared TCRbeta library. TCRdb re-called the PCR reads with MiXCR, one entry per CDR3 protein. The sample contains 550,000 to 600,000 distinct CDR3 sequences, under 30% of which appear only once. The CDR3 contains 20 residues. V shed 3 bases, J shed 0 bases, and the junction held 18 bases outside the gene matches. The sequencing used PBMCs, mostly from graft donor cells, collected 360 days after TCRalphabeta/CD19-depleted stem cell transplant. This TCR was recovered from a boy in the first two years of life who had a stem cell transplant for acute myeloid leukemia, so the T cells may come from the graft donor. The chain uses TRBV12-3 or TRBV12-4 and TRBJ2-7, with TRBD2 matching over 9 bases. CDR3 protein: CASSFVLAGTPGALSYEQYF. The CDR3, as DNA: TGTGCCAGCAGTTTCGTACTAGCGGGCACCCCCGGGGCCCTCTCCTACGAGCAGTACTTC.